Presented here are 17 T cell receptor beta chains from one specimen sequenced in a study of T cell responses to AZD1222 COVID-19 vaccine. Produced via immunoSEQ multiplex PCR; TCRdb's table is partial and in-frame only. The table has some 180,000 clones, around 88% seen once. The source was peripheral blood, collected 28 days after the second AZD1222 dose. All receptors derive from an adult who received the AZD1222 COVID-19 vaccine.

This clone was recorded a few times. The chain uses TRBV3-1 (or the pseudogene TRBV3-2) and TRBJ1-1; a weak D match, TRBD1 (5 bases). The CDR3 runs to 12 residues. Germline lookup yields CDR1 LGHDT and CDR2 YNNKEL (reference sequence). The V end lost 1 base, the J end lost 10 bases, and 10 bases lay between the germline ends. In DNA form, the CDR3 reads TGTGCCAGCAGCCAAGCCCCAGGGAGAGCTTTCTTT. Translation gives CASSQAPGRAFF.

The J gene is TRBJ1-6, the V gene TRBV19, with 7 nucleotides matching TRBD1. Germline V gives CDR1 LNHDA, CDR2 SQIVND (reference sequence). CDR3 length: 15 amino acids. V shed 5 bases and J 1 base; nucleotides not matched to a gene: 2. The CDR3 loop reads CASSPGGSYNSPLHF. CDR3 in DNA: TGTGCCAGTAGTCCAGGGGGGTCCTATAATTCACCCCTCCACTTT.

This clone has only a few counts. The chain links TRBV6-5 to TRBJ1-3; D is unclear. In germline, CDR1 is MNHEY, CDR2 SVGAGI. The CDR3 length is 15 residues. V was trimmed by 4 bases and J by 0 bases, leaving 10 bases between them. The CDR3 reads CASSSPSVSGNTIYF. The CDR3 DNA follows: TGTGCCAGCAGTTCCCCGTCAGTCTCTGGAAACACCATATATTTT.

This CDR3 reads CASTQGGIGYGYTF. The CDR3 DNA reads TGTGCCAGCACCCAGGGAGGGATTGGCTATGGCTACACCTTC. This chain connects TRBV3-1 (or the pseudogene TRBV3-2) to TRBJ1-2; weak D call: TRBD1 (5 bases). Germline CDR1 and CDR2: LGHDT and YNNKEL (reference sequence). This CDR3 spans 14 amino acids. Between the trimmed V and J ends, which lost 7 bases and 4 bases, there was a span of 16 bases.

CDR3 nucleotide sequence: TGTGCCAGCAGTGAATTCGGCCGGGGGGACGGCTACACCTTC. It is translated as CASSEFGRGDGYTF. The chain recombines TRBV6-1 with TRBJ1-2; a weak D match, TRBD1 (5 bases). V lost 2 bases and J 8 bases, leaving 15 bases between the germline ends. The CDR3 runs to 14 residues. Germline V gene lookup returns CDR1 MNHNS and CDR2 SASEGT.

The J gene is TRBJ2-4, the V gene TRBV12-3 or TRBV12-4; D not resolved. CDR3 length: 11 amino acids. The V end was cut by 5 bases, the J end by 2 bases, with 1 base between. The CDR3 spells CASSTKNIQYF. CDR3 nucleotides: TGTGCCAGCAGTACCAAAAACATTCAGTACTTC.

This clone was counted a single time. This sequence joins TRBV4-3 and TRBJ1-3; the D is unclear. The CDR3 loop spans 17 amino acids. Trimming cost V 4 bases and J 0 bases, with 16 bases left between them. CDR1 and CDR2 (germline): LGHNA, YSLEER. CDR3 DNA sequence: TGCGCCAGCAGCCTTGGAGCTGGACGCCTCTCTGGAAACACCATATATTTT. Its protein product is CASSLGAGRLSGNTIYF.

V and J are TRBV18 and TRBJ1-1, with 8 bases lining up with TRBD1. This CDR3 spans 14 amino acids. V lost 3 bases to trimming and J lost 3 bases; unmatched junction nucleotides: 3. Germline CDR1 and CDR2: KGHSH and LQKENI. CDR3 amino acids: CASSPSTGDTEAFF. CDR3 sequence (DNA): TGTGCCAGCTCACCCTCGACAGGGGACACTGAAGCTTTCTTT.

The sample holds one count of this clone. The same CDR3 can be traced to other DNA sequences in this sample. The chain joins TRBV5-4 to TRBJ2-7, with D possibly matching TRBD1 (6 bases). Germline V gene sequence: CDR1 SGHNT, CDR2 YYREEE (reference sequence). Deletions cut 3 bases from V and 3 bases from J, with 7 bases between. This CDR3 has 12 residues. Here the CDR3 reads CASSSDSYEQYF. The CDR3 DNA reads as TGTGCCAGCAGCTCGGACAGCTACGAGCAGTACTTC.

V is TRBV11-3 and J is TRBJ1-1; no reliable D call. This CDR3 region has 14 residues. From germline, CDR1 is SGHNT and CDR2 YENEEA. The V end lost 5 bases, the J end lost 4 bases, and 14 bases lay between the germline ends. The CDR3 bases are TGTGCCAGCAGCCAAGGAGGAACCGGCACTGAAGCTTTCTTT. The encoded protein is CASSQGGTGTEAFF.

On this clone itself: This same CDR3 is encoded by further DNA sequences in the sample. J is TRBJ1-3 and V is TRBV5-1, with D uncertain. The germline V gene encodes CDR1 SGHRS and CDR2 YFSETQ. This CDR3 contains 14 residues. Trimming shortened V by 0 bases and J by 3 bases, and 7 bases separated the two germline ends. For the CDR3, the DNA is TGCGCCAGCAGCTTGGCAGGTTATGGAAACACCATATATTTT. The encoded protein is CASSLAGYGNTIYF. Full variable domain (rest looked up from reference TRBV5-1 and TRBJ1-3): KAGVTQTPRYLIKTRGQQVTLSCSPISGHRSVSWYQQTPGQGLQFLFEYFSETQRNKGNFPGRFSGRQFSNSRSEMNVSTLELGDSALYLCASSLAGYGNTIYFGEGSWLTVV.

This clone was detected only once. The chain joins TRBV7-2 to TRBJ2-2, with TRBD2 identical over 9 bases. Germline trimming cut 3 bases from V and 1 base from J; bases unmatched to any gene: 6. In germline, CDR1 is SGHTA, CDR2 FQGNSA. The CDR3 totals 17 residues. This chain's CDR3 is CASSLRALAGNTGELFF. CDR3 bases: TGTGCCAGCAGCTTGAGGGCACTAGCGGGGAACACCGGGGAGCTGTTTTTT.

The CDR3 protein is CASSLQDRPEAFF. CDR3 nucleotides: TGTGCCAGCAGCCTACAGGACCGACCTGAAGCTTTCTTT. J is TRBJ1-1 and V is TRBV4-2; a possible D gene is TRBD1 (5 bases). Germline assignment: CDR1 LGHNA and CDR2 YNFKEQ. Trimming cost V 4 bases and J 6 bases, with 12 bases left between them. The CDR3 has 13 amino acids.

V gene TRBV5-1 combines with J gene TRBJ1-1, with 8 bases fitting TRBD1. The CDR3 is 15 amino acids. Germline V lookup: CDR1 SGHRS, CDR2 YFSETQ. V shed 0 bases and J 6 bases; nucleotides not matched to a gene: 7. In nucleotides, the CDR3 is TGCGCCAGCAGCTTGGGGCCCGACAGGGGCGCTGAAGCTTTCTTT. Residues: CASSLGPDRGAEAFF.

Of note for this clone: One end of the junction varies from germline; a read error may be responsible. This chain connects TRBV7-2 to TRBJ1-5; D is undetermined. Germline V gene lookup returns CDR1 SGHTA and CDR2 FQGNSA. The CDR3 contains 11 residues. The CDR3 loop is CASSPDGQLEF. The CDR3 nucleotides read TGTGCCAGCAGCCCAGATGGGCAGCTAGAATTT.

This clone has just one count. The chain joins TRBV5-8 to TRBJ1-2; D not certain. V lost 0 bases and J lost 4, with 4 bases in between. CDR3 length: 12 amino acids. The germline V gene has CDR1 SGHTS and CDR2 YDEGEE. In nucleotides, the CDR3 is TGTGCCAGCAGCTTGGTATTCTATGGCTACACCTTC. Translated: CASSLVFYGYTF.

The rearrangement uses TRBV11-3 and TRBJ2-7; possibly TRBD2 for D (7 bases). V gave up 0 bases and J gave up 5 bases, with 17 bases separating them. The CDR3 spans 16 residues. The V gene's germline CDR1 is SGHNT and CDR2 YENEEA. The CDR3 DNA reads TGTGCCAGCAGCTTAGAGGGAGGGGCGGGGGCCCACGAGCAGTACTTC. Translated: CASSLEGGAGAHEQYF.